This entry features one T cell receptor (beta chain) sequence. Its antigen is not identified. This CDR3 region has 15 residues. V lost 0 bases and J 3 bases, leaving 9 bases between the germline ends. CDR1 is SGHNT and CDR2 is YYREEE in the germline V gene (reference sequence). 60 Vbeta and 13 Jbeta primers were used in PCR. The assay was immunoSEQ multiplex PCR, and TCRdb's table has in-frame clones only and misses some. The top ten hold approximately 7% of the sample, which has roughly 130,000 clones, just under 75% seen once. The data belong to a study of cytomegalovirus exposure and HLA in healthy donors. Study-wide findings and caveats: For most TCR beta V segments, an earlier analysis put the productive rate at about 87% or about 30% of the time. Cytomegalovirus status was reportedly diagnosed by the classifier with high specificity and sensitivity.

These donors counted as nominally healthy when sampled, but unrecorded immune exposures were likely. This receptor was obtained from a middle-aged man in good health and CMV-seropositive. Sequenced material: PBMCs. The chain couples TRBV5-4 to TRBJ1-4; tentative D call: TRBD1 (5 bases). The CDR3 DNA reads TGTGCCAGCAGCTTGGCCCGGGGGGCTAATGAAAAACTGTTTTTT. Amino acid sequence: CASSLARGANEKLFF. Together with reference TRBV5-4 and TRBJ1-4, the CDR3 gives the full variable domain: ETGVTQSPTHLIKTRGQQVTLRCSSQSGHNTVSWYQQALGQGPQFIFQYYREEENGRGNFPPRFSGLQFPNYSSELNVNALELDDSALYLCASSLARGANEKLFFGSGTQLSVL.